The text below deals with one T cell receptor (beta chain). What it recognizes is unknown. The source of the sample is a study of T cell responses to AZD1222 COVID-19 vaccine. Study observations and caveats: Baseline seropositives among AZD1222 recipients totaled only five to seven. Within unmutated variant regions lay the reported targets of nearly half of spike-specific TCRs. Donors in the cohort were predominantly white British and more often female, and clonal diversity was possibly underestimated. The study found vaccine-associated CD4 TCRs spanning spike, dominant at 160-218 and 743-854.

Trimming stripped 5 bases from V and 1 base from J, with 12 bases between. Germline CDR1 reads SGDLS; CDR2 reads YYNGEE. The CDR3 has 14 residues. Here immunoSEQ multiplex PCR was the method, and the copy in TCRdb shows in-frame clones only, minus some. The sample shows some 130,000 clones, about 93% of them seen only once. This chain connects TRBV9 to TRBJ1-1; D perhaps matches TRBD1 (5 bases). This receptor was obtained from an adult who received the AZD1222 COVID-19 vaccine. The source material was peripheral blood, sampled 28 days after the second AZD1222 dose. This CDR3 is CASRPRGENTEAFF. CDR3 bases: TGTGCCAGCAGACCCCGGGGCGAGAACACTGAAGCTTTCTTT.